This is a list of T cell receptor beta chains from one sample in a study of blood T cell repertoires in COVID-19. Some clones are missing from TCRdb's copy, which holds only in-frame ones; the method was immunoSEQ multiplex PCR. The sample gives some 110,000 clones, about 85% of which show up once; less than 1.5% is in the top ten. Input material: peripheral blood. The receptors shown here come from a man in his forties with acute or convalescent COVID-19. Both conserved end residues are part of each CDR3. The D gene is left open where the match is weak. Rows may omit the clone size; those that give it use once, few, many or a size class.

>-|TRBV5-4|-|TRBJ2-5
TGTGCCAGCAGCTTGATGGCGGGGCAAGAGACCCAGTACTTC
CASSLMAGQETQYF
>-|TRBV6-6|TRBD2|TRBJ2-1
TGTGCCAGCAGTCCGGTCTTAGCGGGCTCTGGGTACAATGAGCAGTTCTTC
CASSPVLAGSGYNEQFF
>-|TRBV4-2|TRBD2|TRBJ2-4
TGTGCCAGCAGCCAAACGGGACTACGCGAGGGCATTCAGTACTTC
CASSQTGLREGIQYF
>-|TRBV30|-|TRBJ2-5
TGTGCCTGGAGTGGACAATACTTACGGGAGACCCAGTACTTC
CAWSGQYLRETQYF
>few|TRBV6-5|TRBD1|TRBJ1-2
TGTGCCAGCAGAATCGGGACAGCTAACTATGGCTACACCTTC
CASRIGTANYGYTF
>-|TRBV6-1|TRBD2|TRBJ2-1
TGTGCCAGCAGTGAAGTGGGACTAGCGGGAGTGTCTAGAGAGCAGTTCTTC
CASSEVGLAGVSREQFF
>-|TRBV19|TRBD1|TRBJ2-2
TGTGCCAGTAGTTCCTCCAGGGGGCTTGGAAACACCGGGGAGCTGTTTTTT
CASSSSRGLGNTGELFF
>-|TRBV4-3|-|TRBJ2-4
TGCGCCAGCAGCCAAACCGGGACAATGGGCATCGCCAAAAACATTCAGTACTTC
CASSQTGTMGIAKNIQYF
>-|TRBV5-4|-|TRBJ2-3
TGTGCCAGCAGCTTAATGGGGGGGCCCACAGATACGCAGTATTTT
CASSLMGGPTDTQYF
>-|TRBV6-5|TRBD1|TRBJ1-1
TGTGCCAGCAGTTCAACAGGGGGCGCAAACACTGAAGCTTTCTTT
CASSSTGGANTEAFF
>-|TRBV5-1|TRBD1|TRBJ2-7
TGCGCCAGCAGCTCGACAGGGCGGGAGCAGTACTTC
CASSSTGREQYF
>-|TRBV7-4|TRBD2|TRBJ2-2
TGTGCCAGCAGCTTAGGGCTAGCGGGGGATTCCACCGGGGAGCTGTTTTTT
CASSLGLAGDSTGELFF
>-|TRBV7-2|TRBD1|TRBJ1-2
TGTGCCAGCAGCTTAGGGGGGACAGGGGGCAATGGCTACACCTTC
CASSLGGTGGNGYTF
>-|TRBV7-3|-|TRBJ2-3
TGTGCCAGCAGCTTAACTCGACAAGATACGCAGTATTTT
CASSLTRQDTQYF
>-|TRBV5-1|TRBD1|TRBJ2-2
TGCGCCAGCAGCTTTCAGGGACAGGTTCTAAACACCGGGGAGCTGTTTTTT
CASSFQGQVLNTGELFF
>-|TRBV5-1|-|TRBJ1-2
TGCGCCAGCAGCTTGGATGGGAGAGGCTACACCTTC
CASSLDGRGYTF
>few|TRBV18|-|TRBJ2-7
TGTGCCAGCTCACCGGGCCGGCGCTACGAGCAGTACTTC
CASSPGRRYEQYF
>-|TRBV11-2|TRBD1|TRBJ2-5
TGTGCCAGCAGCCCAACCCGGACAGGGGAAGAGACCCAGTACTTC
CASSPTRTGEETQYF
>-|TRBV5-6|-|TRBJ2-7
TGTGCCAGCAGCTTGGCCCCGGGGAGTTCCTACGAGCAGTACTTC
CASSLAPGSSYEQYF
>-|TRBV3-1/TRBV3-2|-|TRBJ2-7
TGTGCCAGCAGCCGAATAGGTTTCCAGTCAGTGAAGGGGAACGAGCAGTACTTC
CASSRIGFQSVKGNEQYF
>-|TRBV7-8|TRBD2|TRBJ2-1
TGTGCCAGCAGCTTAGAGACTAGCGGAAACAATGAGCAGTTCTTC
CASSLETSGNNEQFF
>-|TRBV11-2|-|TRBJ1-2
TGTGCCAGCACCCCGGACGGAGGGAACTATGGCTACACCTTC
CASTPDGGNYGYTF
>-|TRBV6-1|-|TRBJ1-2
TGTGCCAGCAGTGAGCGGGGGATCTATGGCTACACCTTC
CASSERGIYGYTF
>-|TRBV28|-|TRBJ1-1
TGTGCCACCTGGTGGTACATGAACACTGAAGCTTTCTTT
CATWWYMNTEAFF
>-|TRBV2|TRBD1|TRBJ2-7
TGTGCCAGCAGTGGTAGGGACAGGGCGGGCGAGCAGTACTTC
CASSGRDRAGEQYF
>once|TRBV19|TRBD1|TRBJ2-1
TGTGCCAGTAGTAAGGGACAGGGATTCTACAATGAGCAGTTCTTC
CASSKGQGFYNEQFF
>-|TRBV27|TRBD1|TRBJ2-7
TGTGCCAGCAGTCTAACAGGGGGCCCCACCTACGAGCAGTACTTC
CASSLTGGPTYEQYF
>many|TRBV29-1|-|TRBJ1-1
TGCAGCGTTGAAGGAGGTTCGCGTGAAGCTTTCTTT
CSVEGGSREAFF